These T cell receptor beta chains were read from a single sample in a study of T cell changes during pregnancy in multiple sclerosis. Assay: immunoSEQ multiplex PCR; the TCRdb copy retains only in-frame clones and omits some. The table lists about 73,000 clones, 85% to 95% of them singletons. The sample here was peripheral blood, taken in the second trimester of pregnancy. Receptor source: a female donor in good health, enrolled as a control in a pregnancy study. Both conserved end residues are part of each CDR3. The D gene is left open where the match is weak. Rows may omit the clone size; those that give it use once, few, many or a size class.

>few|TRBD1|TRBV7-8|TRBJ1-6
CASSSAGQGNSPLHF
TGTGCCAGCAGCTCAGCAGGACAGGGAAATTCACCCCTCCACTTT
>few|.|TRBV7-9|TRBJ1-2
CASSLETAFNYGYTF
TGTGCCAGCAGCTTAGAGACAGCGTTTAACTATGGCTACACCTTC
>.|.|TRBV18|TRBJ1-2
CASSPPQGLINYGYTF
TGTGCCAGCTCACCACCCCAGGGTCTCATTAACTATGGCTACACCTTC
>.|.|TRBV4-3|TRBJ1-1
CASSQDYRGASEAFF
TGCGCCAGCAGCCAAGATTATCGGGGGGCATCTGAAGCTTTCTTT
>.|TRBD1|TRBV15|TRBJ1-3
CATSRGQGASGNTIYF
TGTGCCACCAGCAGGGGACAGGGGGCCTCTGGAAACACCATATATTTT
>.|TRBD1|TRBV4-3|TRBJ1-1
CASSHLTGATEAFF
TGCGCCAGCAGCCACTTAACAGGGGCCACTGAAGCTTTCTTT
>.|TRBD2|TRBV4-3|TRBJ2-5
CASSQDSRGGLQETQYF
TGCGCCAGCAGCCAAGATTCACGCGGGGGGCTCCAAGAGACCCAGTACTTC
>.|TRBD1|TRBV27|TRBJ1-1
CASSRLTGSWITEAFF
TGTGCCAGCAGCCGACTGACAGGGAGTTGGATCACTGAAGCTTTCTTT
>.|.|TRBV29-1|TRBJ1-1
CSVGHRRGTEAFF
TGCAGCGTTGGGCACCGCCGGGGTACTGAAGCTTTCTTT
>.|TRBD1|TRBV6-5|TRBJ1-4
CASSQDRGNEKLFF
TGTGCCAGCAGCCAGGACAGGGGAAATGAAAAACTGTTTTTT
>.|.|TRBV15|TRBJ1-1
CATTRTRELNTEAFF
TGTGCCACCACCAGAACGCGGGAACTGAACACTGAAGCTTTCTTT
>once|.|TRBV5-1|TRBJ2-3
CASSLFGTDTQYF
TGCGCCAGCAGCTTGTTCGGCACAGATACGCAGTATTTT
>.|.|TRBV27|TRBJ1-4
CASSLSGANEKLFF
TGTGCCAGCAGTTTGTCCGGGGCTAATGAAAAACTGTTTTTT
>.|.|TRBV5-1|TRBJ2-5
CASSLEGGGPETQYF
TGCGCCAGCAGCTTGGAGGGGGGGGGCCCAGAGACCCAGTACTTC
>.|TRBD2|TRBV11-2|TRBJ2-7
CASSKGLARTPYEQYF
TGTGCCAGCAGTAAGGGACTAGCGAGAACCCCCTACGAGCAGTACTTC
>.|TRBD1|TRBV9|TRBJ1-3
CASSSRQGAVGNTIYF
TGTGCCAGCAGCTCCCGACAGGGGGCTGTTGGAAACACCATATATTTT
>.|.|TRBV19|TRBJ1-3
CASSTREYRNTIYF
TGTGCCAGTAGTACCCGGGAGTACCGAAACACCATATATTTT
>.|.|TRBV14|TRBJ2-1
CASSHGRYNEQFF
TGTGCCAGCAGCCATGGGAGGTACAATGAGCAGTTCTTC
>.|.|TRBV19|TRBJ1-1
CASVSRETNTEAFF
TGTGCCAGTGTCTCCCGGGAAACGAACACTGAAGCTTTCTTT
>once|TRBD1|TRBV19|TRBJ1-5
CASSIDQGVRQPQHF
TGTGCCAGTAGTATAGACCAGGGGGTCCGGCAGCCCCAGCATTTT
>.|.|TRBV4-2|TRBJ2-5
CASSQGSGTTKETQYF
TGTGCCAGCAGCCAAGGGTCCGGGACAACCAAAGAGACCCAGTACTTC
>.|.|TRBV7-9|TRBJ1-4
CASSPDEKLFF
TGTGCCAGCAGCCCCGATGAAAAACTGTTTTTT
>once|.|TRBV6-4|TRBJ2-1
CASSDSGPEQFF
TGTGCCAGCAGTGATAGCGGTCCGGAGCAGTTCTTC
>.|.|TRBV28|TRBJ1-1
CASSSRLEAFF
TGTGCCAGCAGTTCCAGACTCGAAGCTTTCTTT
>.|TRBD1|TRBV5-1|TRBJ2-5
CASSVRDSGQETQYF
TGCGCCAGCAGCGTCCGGGACAGTGGCCAAGAGACCCAGTACTTC
>.|TRBD1|TRBV7-9|TRBJ1-2
CASSTAGGHYGYTF
TGTGCCAGCAGCACGGCAGGGGGGCACTATGGCTACACCTTC
>.|.|TRBV7-9|TRBJ1-4
CASSLGEGQRNEKLFF
TGTGCCAGCAGCTTAGGGGAAGGACAGAGAAATGAAAAACTGTTTTTT
>.|.|TRBV4-1|TRBJ1-5
CASSQDSSLLIHQPQHF
TGCGCCAGCAGCCAAGATTCGTCTCTCCTAATCCATCAGCCCCAGCATTTT
>.|.|TRBV7-9|TRBJ2-7
CASSLVDGGAYEQYF
TGTGCCAGCAGCTTAGTAGATGGCGGGGCCTACGAGCAGTACTTC
>.|TRBD2|TRBV27|TRBJ2-3
CASRERGGRTDTQYF
TGTGCCAGCAGAGAGCGGGGGGGCCGCACAGATACGCAGTATTTT
>.|.|TRBV5-6|TRBJ1-2
CASSSGLPPTSVDYGYTF
TGTGCCAGCAGCTCGGGACTACCCCCAACGAGTGTAGACTATGGCTACACCTTC
>once|TRBD1|TRBV5-1|TRBJ1-6
CASSLGWGQGQSSPLHF
TGCGCCAGCAGCTTGGGTTGGGGACAGGGGCAAAGTTCACCCCTCCACTTT
>medium-sized|.|TRBV4-1|TRBJ2-7
CASESGAYEQYF
TGCGCCAGCGAGTCAGGTGCCTACGAGCAGTACTTC
>.|.|TRBV28|TRBJ2-1
CASGLLGVQNEQFF
TGTGCCAGCGGACTACTTGGAGTACAAAATGAGCAGTTCTTC
>.|TRBD1|TRBV5-8|TRBJ1-2
CASSLRGQNYGYTF
TGTGCCAGCAGCTTGAGGGGGCAAAACTATGGCTACACCTTC
>.|TRBD2|TRBV9|TRBJ2-5
CASSARSGSGGQLQYF
TGTGCCAGCAGCGCAAGGAGTGGTAGCGGGGGACAACTCCAGTACTTC
>.|.|TRBV30|TRBJ1-6
CAWSVLQGNSPLHF
TGTGCCTGGAGTGTTTTACAGGGTAATTCACCCCTCCACTTT